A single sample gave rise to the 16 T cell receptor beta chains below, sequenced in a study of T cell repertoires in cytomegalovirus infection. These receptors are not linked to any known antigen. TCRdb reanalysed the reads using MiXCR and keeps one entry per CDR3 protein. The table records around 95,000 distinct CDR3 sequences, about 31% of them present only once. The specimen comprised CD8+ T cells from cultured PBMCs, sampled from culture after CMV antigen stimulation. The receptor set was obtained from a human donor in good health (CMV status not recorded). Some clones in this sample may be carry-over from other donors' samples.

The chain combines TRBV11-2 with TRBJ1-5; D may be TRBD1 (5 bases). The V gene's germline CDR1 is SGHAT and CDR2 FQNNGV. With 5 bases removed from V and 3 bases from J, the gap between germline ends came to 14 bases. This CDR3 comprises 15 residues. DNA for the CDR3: TGTGCCAGCAGCCCGGCGCATGGGACCAATCAGCCCCAGCATTTT. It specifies CASSPAHGTNQPQHF.

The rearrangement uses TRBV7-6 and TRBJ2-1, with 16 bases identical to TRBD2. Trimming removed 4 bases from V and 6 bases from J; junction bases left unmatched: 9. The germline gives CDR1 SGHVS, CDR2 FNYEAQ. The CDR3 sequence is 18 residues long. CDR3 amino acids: CASSSTGTSGGATNEQFF. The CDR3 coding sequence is TGTGCCAGCAGCTCCACCGGGACTAGCGGGGGGGCTACCAATGAGCAGTTCTTC.

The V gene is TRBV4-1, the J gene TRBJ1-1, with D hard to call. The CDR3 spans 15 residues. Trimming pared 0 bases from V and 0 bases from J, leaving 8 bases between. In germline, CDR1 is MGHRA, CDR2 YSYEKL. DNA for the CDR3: TGCGCCAGCAGCCAAGATCACGGGTTGAACACTGAAGCTTTCTTT. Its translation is CASSQDHGLNTEAFF.

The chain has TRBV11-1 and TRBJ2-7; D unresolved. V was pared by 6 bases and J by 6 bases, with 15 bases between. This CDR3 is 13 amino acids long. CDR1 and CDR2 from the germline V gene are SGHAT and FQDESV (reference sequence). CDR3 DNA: TGTGCCAGCAGGAATGGACCCGAAGGCGAGCAGTACTTC. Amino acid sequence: CASRNGPEGEQYF.

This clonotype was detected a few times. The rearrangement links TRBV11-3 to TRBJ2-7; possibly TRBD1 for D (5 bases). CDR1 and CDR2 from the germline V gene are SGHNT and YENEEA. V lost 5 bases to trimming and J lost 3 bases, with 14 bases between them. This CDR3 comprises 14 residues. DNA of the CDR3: TGTGCCAGCAGCCACCCTGGGGCCCACTACGAGCAGTACTTC. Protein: CASSHPGAHYEQYF.

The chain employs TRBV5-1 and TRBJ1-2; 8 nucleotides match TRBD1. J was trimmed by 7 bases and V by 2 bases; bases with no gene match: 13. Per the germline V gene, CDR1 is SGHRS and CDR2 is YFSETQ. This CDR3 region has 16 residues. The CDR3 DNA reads TGCGCCAGCAGCTTTCAAGTGGACAGGGATTCGTTTGGCTACACCTTC. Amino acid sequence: CASSFQVDRDSFGYTF.

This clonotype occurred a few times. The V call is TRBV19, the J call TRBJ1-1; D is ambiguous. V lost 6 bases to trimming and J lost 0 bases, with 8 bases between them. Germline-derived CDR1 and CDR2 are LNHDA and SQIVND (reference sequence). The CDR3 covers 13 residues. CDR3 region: CASSLRMNTEAFF. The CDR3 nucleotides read TGTGCCAGTAGCCTTAGGATGAACACTGAAGCTTTCTTT.

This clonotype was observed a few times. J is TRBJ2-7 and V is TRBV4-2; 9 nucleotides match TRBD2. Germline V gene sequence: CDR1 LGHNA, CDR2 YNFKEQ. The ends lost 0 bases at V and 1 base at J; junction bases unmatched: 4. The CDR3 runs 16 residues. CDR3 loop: CASSQEGTSRSYEQYF. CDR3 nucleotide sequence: TGTGCCAGCAGCCAAGAAGGGACTAGCCGATCCTACGAGCAGTACTTC.

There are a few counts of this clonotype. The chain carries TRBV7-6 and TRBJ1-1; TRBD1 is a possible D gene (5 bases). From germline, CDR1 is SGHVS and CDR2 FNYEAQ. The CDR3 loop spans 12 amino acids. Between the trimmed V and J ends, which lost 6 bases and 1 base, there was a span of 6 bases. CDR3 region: CASRGPNTEAFF. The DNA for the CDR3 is TGTGCCAGCAGGGGACCGAACACTGAAGCTTTCTTT.

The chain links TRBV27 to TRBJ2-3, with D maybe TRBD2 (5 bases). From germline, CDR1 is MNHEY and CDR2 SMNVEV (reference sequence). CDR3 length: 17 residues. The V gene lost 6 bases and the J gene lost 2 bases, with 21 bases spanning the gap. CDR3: CASSGKRVGKHTDTQYF. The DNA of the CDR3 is TGTGCCAGCAGCGGGAAGAGGGTCGGGAAACACACAGATACGCAGTATTTT.

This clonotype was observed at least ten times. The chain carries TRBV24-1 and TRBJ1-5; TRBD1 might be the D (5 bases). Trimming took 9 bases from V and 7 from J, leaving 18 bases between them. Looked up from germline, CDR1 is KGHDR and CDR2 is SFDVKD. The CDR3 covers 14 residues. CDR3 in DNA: TGTGCCACCTCTTACGGGGGGTTCGGCCAGCCCCAGCATTTT. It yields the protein CATSYGGFGQPQHF.

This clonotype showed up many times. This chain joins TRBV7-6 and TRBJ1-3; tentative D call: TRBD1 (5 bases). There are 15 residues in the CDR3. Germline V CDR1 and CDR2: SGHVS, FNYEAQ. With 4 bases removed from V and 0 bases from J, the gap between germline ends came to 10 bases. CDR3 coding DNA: TGTGCCAGCAGCTCAGACAGAGGCTCTGGAAACACCATATATTTT. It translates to CASSSDRGSGNTIYF.

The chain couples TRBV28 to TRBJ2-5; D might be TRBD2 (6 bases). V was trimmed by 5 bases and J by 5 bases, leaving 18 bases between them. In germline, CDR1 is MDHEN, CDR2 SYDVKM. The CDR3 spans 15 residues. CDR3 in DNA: TGTGCCAGCAGTCCCCAGACTAGTTTGATGGAGACCCAGTACTTC. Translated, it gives CASSPQTSLMETQYF.

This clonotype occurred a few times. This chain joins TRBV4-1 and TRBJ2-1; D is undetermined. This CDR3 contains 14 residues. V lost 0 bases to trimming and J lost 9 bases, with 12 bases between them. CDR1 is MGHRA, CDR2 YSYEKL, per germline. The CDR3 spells CASSQDGPRLEQFF. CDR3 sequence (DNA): TGCGCCAGCAGCCAAGATGGACCCCGGCTTGAGCAGTTCTTC.

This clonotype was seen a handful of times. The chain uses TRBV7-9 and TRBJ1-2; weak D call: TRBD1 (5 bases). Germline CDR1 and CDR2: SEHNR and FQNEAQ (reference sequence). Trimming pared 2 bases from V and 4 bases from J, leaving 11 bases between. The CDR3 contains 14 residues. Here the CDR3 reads CASSLFGGPYGYTF. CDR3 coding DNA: TGTGCCAGCAGCTTATTCGGGGGTCCCTATGGCTACACCTTC.

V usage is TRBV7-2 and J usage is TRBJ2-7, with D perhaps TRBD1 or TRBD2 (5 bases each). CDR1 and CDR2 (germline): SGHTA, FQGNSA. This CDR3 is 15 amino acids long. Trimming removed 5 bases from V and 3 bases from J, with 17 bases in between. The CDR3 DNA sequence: TGTGCCAGCAGCCCTGAACCGGGACCCGGCTACGAGCAGTACTTC. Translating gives CASSPEPGPGYEQYF.